This TCR beta chain originates from a study of cytomegalovirus exposure and HLA in healthy donors. With 60 Vbeta and 13 Jbeta primers, the PCR was carried out. TCRdb's table, derived via immunoSEQ multiplex PCR, lists solely in-frame clones and lacks some. The sample records tens of thousands of clones, approximately 81% being singletons. The length of the CDR3 is 14 residues. The V and J ends lost 3 bases and 2 bases respectively, with 13 bases between them. Germline V lookup: CDR1 GTSNPN, CDR2 SVGIG (reference sequence). A single count supports this clone. Sequencing was done on a sample of PBMCs. The clonotype originates from a woman aged 45-65 years in good health and CMV-seropositive. V usage is TRBV30 and J usage is TRBJ1-2; maybe TRBD1 (6 bases). CDR3 DNA sequence: TGTGCCTGGAGAGGGCAGGGGTGGAACTATGGCTACACCTTC. Translation: CAWRGQGWNYGYTF.